The 19 T cell receptor beta chains below were found in one sample sequenced in a study of CD8 T cells in Susac syndrome. Random hexamers primed reverse transcription of about 0.45 to 1 ug RNA. TCRdb recomputed calls from the immunoSEQ multiplex PCR reads with MiXCR, one row per CDR3 protein. Among around 130,000 distinct CDR3 sequences listed, 96% were seen once. The sample taken for sequencing was CD4+ T cells from PBMCs. The source of these receptors is a human donor with Susac syndrome.

The chain uses TRBV20-1 and TRBJ2-1; TRBD2 agrees at 7 bases. This CDR3 has 15 amino acids. Trimming took 6 bases from V and 5 from J; bases not matched to a gene: 13. The germline gives CDR1 DFQATT, CDR2 SNEGSKA (reference sequence). CDR3 protein: CSARGLGAGHNEQFF. The CDR3 coding sequence is TGCAGTGCCCGAGGACTAGGAGCAGGGCACAATGAGCAGTTCTTC.

This chain links TRBV30 with TRBJ2-7; 7 bases are shared with TRBD1. The CDR3 is 18 residues long. CDR1 GTSNPN and CDR2 SVGIG come from the germline V gene (reference sequence). Trimming cost V 0 bases and J 4 bases; bases outside gene matches: 18. Here the CDR3 reads CAWSVQTQWTGTWYEQYF. The DNA for the CDR3 is TGTGCCTGGAGTGTACAGACCCAATGGACAGGAACCTGGTACGAGCAGTACTTC.

The rearrangement joins TRBV11-2 to TRBJ2-1, with 10 bases matching TRBD2. Germline trimming cut 4 bases from V and 9 bases from J; bases unmatched to any gene: 9. The CDR3 sequence is 15 residues long. Germline CDR1 reads SGHAT; CDR2 reads FQNNGV. Here the CDR3 reads CASSSNLAGESEQFF. CDR3 sequence (DNA): TGTGCCAGCAGCTCCAACCTAGCGGGAGAAAGTGAGCAGTTCTTC.

J is TRBJ2-3 and V is TRBV5-1; TRBD1 or TRBD2 may be the D gene (5 bases each). Trimming pared 0 bases from V and 3 bases from J, leaving 8 bases between. The CDR3 extends over 14 amino acids. Germline V CDR1 and CDR2: SGHRS, YFSETQ. For the CDR3, the DNA is TGCGCCAGCAGCTTGGCGGGGACGACAGATACGCAGTATTTT. Amino acid sequence: CASSLAGTTDTQYF.

The chain couples TRBV18 to TRBJ1-5, with TRBD1 identical over 9 bases. Unmatched junction bases numbered 5, after V lost 1 base and J lost 4 bases. CDR1 KGHSH and CDR2 LQKENI come from the germline V gene. This CDR3 is built from 16 residues. The CDR3 spells CASSPLAGTGNQPQHF. In nucleotides, the CDR3 is TGTGCCAGCTCACCACTAGCCGGGACAGGGAATCAGCCCCAGCATTTT.

V is TRBV5-1 and J is TRBJ2-1; 9 positions agree with TRBD2. This CDR3 is 14 amino acids long. The V gene's germline CDR1 is SGHRS and CDR2 YFSETQ. Trimming at V came to 4 bases and at J to 5 bases, leaving 4 bases not matched to a gene. Written as DNA, the CDR3 is TGCGCCAGCAGCGGCGGGAGGGAAAACAATGAGCAGTTCTTC. Translated: CASSGGRENNEQFF.

The chain joins TRBV5-5 to TRBJ2-3, with 8 bases identical to TRBD2. CDR3 length equals 18 residues. The V gene end was trimmed by 0 bases and the J gene end by 2 bases; junction bases not matched to a gene: 11. From germline, CDR1 is SGHKS and CDR2 YYEKEE (reference sequence). The CDR3 DNA is TGTGCCAGCAGCTTGGCTCAGGAGGGACTAGGGTACACAGATACGCAGTATTTT. This gives the protein CASSLAQEGLGYTDTQYF.

This clonotype was found a few times. The V and J genes are TRBV6-1 and TRBJ2-7; D unclear. The CDR3 runs 14 residues. V lost 6 bases to trimming and J lost 2 bases, with 14 bases between them. CDR1 is MNHNS and CDR2 is SASEGT in the germline V gene. CDR3 DNA sequence: TGTGCCAGCAGCCCGACGAGAGTAACCTACGAGCAGTACTTC. Protein product: CASSPTRVTYEQYF.

This clonotype was counted a single time. The chain uses TRBV7-3 and TRBJ2-3; D gene ambiguous. Looked up from germline, CDR1 is SGHTA and CDR2 is FQGTGA. Trimming pared 3 bases from V and 1 base from J, leaving 8 bases between. This CDR3 has 14 amino acids. In DNA, the CDR3 is TGTGCCAGCAGCTTGAATGCGGGCACAGATACGCAGTATTTT. This codes for CASSLNAGTDTQYF.

This rearrangement joins TRBV29-1 to TRBJ2-7; TRBD2 agrees at 12 bases. Germline V gene data show CDR1 as SQVTM and CDR2 as ANQGSEA. Trimming removed 6 bases from V and 1 base from J; junction bases left unmatched: 4. The CDR3 is 14 residues long. In DNA, the CDR3 is TGCAGCGTAGACGGGACTAGCGGGTCCTACGAGCAGTACTTC. This sequence encodes CSVDGTSGSYEQYF.

The chain employs TRBV6-5 and TRBJ2-6; TRBD1 is a possible D gene (6 bases). Germline V CDR1 and CDR2: MNHEY, SVGAGI. The CDR3 covers 14 residues. The CDR3 DNA reads TGTGCTACAGGGCCTTCCTCTGGGGCCAACGTCCTGACTTTC. Translating it yields CATGPSSGANVLTF.

The chain employs TRBV5-1 and TRBJ1-1; D call uncertain. Trimming pared 0 bases from V and 1 base from J, leaving 7 bases between. The CDR3 spans 14 residues. Germline V CDR1 and CDR2: SGHRS, YFSETQ. The CDR3 DNA reads as TGCGCCAGCAGCTTGGCCCAGACGAACACTGAAGCTTTCTTT. This encodes CASSLAQTNTEAFF.

The rearrangement links TRBV12-3 or TRBV12-4 to TRBJ2-1; 9 bases map to TRBD2. This CDR3 spans 15 amino acids. V was clipped by 6 bases and J by 5 bases; unmatched bases: 8. In nucleotides, the CDR3 is TGTGCCAGCAGCCCTATAGCGGGGGCCCACAATGAGCAGTTCTTC. It translates to CASSPIAGAHNEQFF.

This rearrangement joins TRBV27 to TRBJ2-1; 12 nucleotides match TRBD2. The CDR3 spans 15 residues. Trimming at V came to 8 bases and at J to 9 bases, leaving 11 bases not matched to a gene. From germline, CDR1 is MNHEY and CDR2 SMNVEV (reference sequence). CDR3 DNA sequence: TGTGCCAGCGGCCAACTAGCGGGAGGTCTAAGTGAGCAGTTCTTC. It yields the protein CASGQLAGGLSEQFF.

J is TRBJ2-3 and V is TRBV12-3 or TRBV12-4, with a possible D match to TRBD2 (6 bases). The CDR3 spans 16 residues. V lost 4 bases to trimming and J lost 6 bases, with 20 bases between them. CDR3 coding DNA: TGTGCCAGCAGTTGGGACGCGGGACCCATGGTTGATACGCAGTATTTT. Protein: CASSWDAGPMVDTQYF.

The chain is built from TRBV29-1 and TRBJ2-1; TRBD2 aligns across 9 bases. Trimming cost V 4 bases and J 4 bases; bases outside gene matches: 2. Germline CDR1 is SQVTM and CDR2 is ANQGSEA. The CDR3 runs 13 residues. CDR3 in DNA: TGCAGCGTTGTGACTAGCGGTTACAATGAGCAGTTCTTC. It is translated as CSVVTSGYNEQFF.

The gene calls are TRBV3-1 and TRBJ2-6; D call uncertain. V was trimmed by 2 bases and J by 0 bases, leaving 2 bases between them. The length of the CDR3 is 14 residues. Germline CDR1 is LGHDT and CDR2 is YNNKEL (reference sequence). For the CDR3, the DNA is TGTGCCAGCAGCCAAACCTCTGGGGCCAACGTCCTGACTTTC. Protein: CASSQTSGANVLTF. Complete variable domain (other parts from reference TRBV3-1 and TRBJ2-6): DTAVSQTPKYLVTQMGNDKSIKCEQNLGHDTMYWYKQDSKKFLKIMFSYNNKELIINETVPNRFSPKSPDKAHLNLHINSLELGDSAVYFCASSQTSGANVLTFGAGSRLTVL.

This clonotype has only one observation. The rearrangement uses TRBV2 and TRBJ2-7, with D perhaps TRBD1 or TRBD2 (5 bases each). Trimming left V 6 bases short and J 5 bases short, with 17 bases between. Germline CDR1 is SNHLY and CDR2 is FYNNEI. The CDR3 totals 14 residues. The DNA of the CDR3 is TGTGCCAGCAGCCGAAGGTCCCGGGACGACGAGCAGTACTTC. It translates to CASSRRSRDDEQYF.

The chain couples TRBV5-4 to TRBJ2-7, with D perhaps matching TRBD2 (5 bases). Trimming cost V 2 bases and J 7 bases, with 19 bases left between them. CDR1 is SGHNT, CDR2 YYREEE, per germline (reference sequence). CDR3 length equals 15 residues. CDR3 in amino acids: CASSFKRTGEGEQYF. The CDR3 nucleotides are TGTGCCAGCAGCTTCAAGAGGACTGGAGAGGGTGAGCAGTACTTC.